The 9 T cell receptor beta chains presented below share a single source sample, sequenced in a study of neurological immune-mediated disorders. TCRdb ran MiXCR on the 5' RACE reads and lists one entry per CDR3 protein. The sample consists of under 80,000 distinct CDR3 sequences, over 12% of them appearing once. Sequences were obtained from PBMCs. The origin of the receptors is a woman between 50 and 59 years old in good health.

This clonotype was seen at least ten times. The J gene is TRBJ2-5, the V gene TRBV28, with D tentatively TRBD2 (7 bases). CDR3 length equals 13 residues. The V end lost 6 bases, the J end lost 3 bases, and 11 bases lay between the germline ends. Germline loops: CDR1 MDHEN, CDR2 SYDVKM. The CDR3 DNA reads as TGTGCCAGCAGGAGGGGGGGGAAAGAGACCCAGTACTTC. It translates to CASRRGGKETQYF.

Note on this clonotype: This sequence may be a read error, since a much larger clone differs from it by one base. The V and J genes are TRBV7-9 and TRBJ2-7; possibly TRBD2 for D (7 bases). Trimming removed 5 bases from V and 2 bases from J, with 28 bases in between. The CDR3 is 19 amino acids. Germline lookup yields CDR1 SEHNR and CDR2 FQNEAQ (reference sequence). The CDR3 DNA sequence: TGTGCCAGCAGCACACGGGACAACTGGGACTACGGGTCAACCTACGAGCAGTACTTC. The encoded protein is CASSTRDNWDYGSTYEQYF.

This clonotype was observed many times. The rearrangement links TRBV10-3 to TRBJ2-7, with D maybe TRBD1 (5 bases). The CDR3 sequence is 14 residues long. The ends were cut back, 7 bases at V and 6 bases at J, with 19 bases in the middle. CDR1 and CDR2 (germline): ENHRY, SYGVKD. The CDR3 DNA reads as TGTGCCATCAAAGGTCTGGCAGGGCTTTCCGAGCAGTACTTC. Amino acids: CAIKGLAGLSEQYF.

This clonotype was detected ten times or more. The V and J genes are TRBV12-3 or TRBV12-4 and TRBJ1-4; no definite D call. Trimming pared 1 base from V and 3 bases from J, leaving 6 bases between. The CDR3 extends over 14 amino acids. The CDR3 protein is CASSLDTSNEKLFF. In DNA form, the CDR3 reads TGTGCCAGCAGTTTAGACACATCTAATGAAAAACTGTTTTTT.

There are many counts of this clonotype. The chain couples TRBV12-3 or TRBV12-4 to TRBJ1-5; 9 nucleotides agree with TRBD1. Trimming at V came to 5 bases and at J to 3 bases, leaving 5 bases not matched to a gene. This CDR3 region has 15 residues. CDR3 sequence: CASSPGQGDNQPQHF. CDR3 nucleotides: TGTGCCAGCAGTCCGGGACAGGGAGACAATCAGCCCCAGCATTTT.

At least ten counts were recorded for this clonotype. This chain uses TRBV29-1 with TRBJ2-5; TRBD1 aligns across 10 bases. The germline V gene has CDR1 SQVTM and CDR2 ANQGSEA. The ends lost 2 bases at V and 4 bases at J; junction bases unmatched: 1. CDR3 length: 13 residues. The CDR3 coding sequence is TGCAGCGTTGAATGGACAGGGGGAGAGACCCAGTACTTC. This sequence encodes CSVEWTGGETQYF.

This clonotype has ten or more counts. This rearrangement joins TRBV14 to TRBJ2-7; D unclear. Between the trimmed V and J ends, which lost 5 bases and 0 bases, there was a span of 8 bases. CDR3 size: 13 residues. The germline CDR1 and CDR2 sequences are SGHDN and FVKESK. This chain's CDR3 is CASSSLSSYEQYF. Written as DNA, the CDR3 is TGTGCCAGCAGCTCCTTGAGCTCCTACGAGCAGTACTTC.

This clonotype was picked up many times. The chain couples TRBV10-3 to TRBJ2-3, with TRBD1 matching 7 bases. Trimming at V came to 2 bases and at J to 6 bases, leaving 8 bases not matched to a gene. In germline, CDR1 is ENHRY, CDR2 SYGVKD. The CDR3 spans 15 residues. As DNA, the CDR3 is TGTGCCATCAGTGAGCCACGGACAGGCTCGGATACGCAGTATTTT. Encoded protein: CAISEPRTGSDTQYF.

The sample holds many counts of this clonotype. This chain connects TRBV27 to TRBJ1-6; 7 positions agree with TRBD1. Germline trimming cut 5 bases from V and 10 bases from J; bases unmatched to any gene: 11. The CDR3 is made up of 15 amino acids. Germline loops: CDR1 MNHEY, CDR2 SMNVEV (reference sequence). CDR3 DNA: TGTGCCAGCAGTCCTATACAGGGGACTGGGTCACCCCTCCACTTT. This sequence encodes CASSPIQGTGSPLHF.